This is a list of T cell receptor beta chains from one sample in a study of regulatory T cells in long-lasting Graves disease. A single record per CDR3 protein comes from TCRdb applying MiXCR to the multiplex PCR reads. This sample carries some 320,000 distinct CDR3 sequences, over 15% of them seen once, and the ten largest clones take about 36%. Material: peripheral blood mononuclear cells (PBMCs), obtained at new diagnosis, from a patient treated with antithyroid drugs. These receptors were taken from a female donor with Graves disease. Both conserved end residues are part of each CDR3. The D gene is left open where the match is weak. The size of a clone is reported for some rows only, either as once, few or many, or as a class for expanded clones.

V	D	J	size	DNA	CDR3
TRBV15	.	TRBJ1-1	many	TGTGCCACCAGCGATAGGGGGGGGGTTTTGCCTGAAGCTTTCTTT	CATSDRGGVLPEAFF
TRBV24-1	.	TRBJ2-1	many	TGTGCCACCAGTGACCTCCCTTACAATGAGCAGTTCTTC	CATSDLPYNEQFF
TRBV20-1	.	TRBJ1-4	.	TGCAGTGCTAGATCCCAGGGGTCGGCTAATGAAAAACTGTTTTTT	CSARSQGSANEKLFF
TRBV12-3/TRBV12-4	.	TRBJ2-3	many	TGTGCCAGCAGTTCCGGGAAAGGGGCCGGGACCACAGATACGCAGTATTTT	CASSSGKGAGTTDTQYF
TRBV9	.	TRBJ1-2	many	TGTGCCAGCAGCGTTACTGACGTGTCTGGCTACACCTTC	CASSVTDVSGYTF
TRBV12-3/TRBV12-4	.	TRBJ1-5	few	TGTGCCAGCAGCCTGACGACTGGGCGGCCCCAGCATTTT	CASSLTTGRPQHF
TRBV5-1	.	TRBJ2-5	few	TGCGCCAGCAGCTTGGGGGTGTTTGGGGAAGAGACCCAGTACTTC	CASSLGVFGEETQYF
TRBV7-3	.	TRBJ1-1	many	TGTGCCAGCAGCCGGACGGGGCTCGGCACTGAAGCTTTCTTT	CASSRTGLGTEAFF
TRBV28	.	TRBJ1-4	many	TGTGCCAGCAGGGCAGGGGTCACTAATGAAAAACTGTTTTTT	CASRAGVTNEKLFF
TRBV6-2/TRBV6-3	TRBD2	TRBJ2-3	many	TGTGCCAGCAGGGCAGCGGGAGAGGGCGGCACAGATACGCAGTATTTT	CASRAAGEGGTDTQYF
TRBV12-3/TRBV12-4	TRBD2	TRBJ2-1	few	TGTGCCAGCAGTTTTCCCGGGACTAGAAGATTCTTC	CASSFPGTRRFF
TRBV12-3/TRBV12-4	.	TRBJ1-1	.	TGTGCCAGCACCCTCGGAGGGATGAACACTGAAGCTTTCTTT	CASTLGGMNTEAFF
TRBV29-1	TRBD2	TRBJ2-3	many	TGCAGCGTTGGACGGGGGGCAGATACGCAGTATTTT	CSVGRGADTQYF
TRBV12-5	TRBD2	TRBJ2-1	many	TGTGCTAGTGGTTCAACCGGGACTAGCGGGAGTGTTGAGCAGTTCTTC	CASGSTGTSGSVEQFF
TRBV27	.	TRBJ1-2	.	TGTGCCAGCAGTTTATCCCCAAGTCGGGGGAAGAACTATGGCCACACCTTC	CASSLSPSRGKNYGHTF
TRBV19	TRBD1	TRBJ1-5	many	TGTGCCAGTAGCGACAGGGCCATATCCCATCAGCCCCAGCATTTT	CASSDRAISHQPQHF
TRBV3-1	.	TRBJ1-2	few	TGTGCCAGCGGCTCCGAGGGGGGTTTGGACGGCTACACCTTC	CASGSEGGLDGYTF
TRBV30	.	TRBJ2-5	many	TGTGCCTGGAGCGACACGGACTCACTGGGAGAGACCCAGTACTTC	CAWSDTDSLGETQYF
TRBV5-1	TRBD1	TRBJ2-3	many	TGCGCCAGCATGGTAGGGGGCGACCGCACAGATACGCAGTATTTT	CASMVGGDRTDTQYF
TRBV14	.	TRBJ1-2	few	TGTGCCAGCAGCCAAGGGGGCAGGGGTAGCTATGGCTACACCTTC	CASSQGGRGSYGYTF
TRBV13	TRBD2	TRBJ2-1	many	TGTGCCAGCAGCTCAAAAGAGCGGGGCCCGCTCAGGGAGCAGTTCTTC	CASSSKERGPLREQFF
TRBV5-1	TRBD1	TRBJ2-1	many	TGCGCCAGCAGCTTGGGTGGGACAGGGAACTTCGGCGATGAGCAGTTCTTC	CASSLGGTGNFGDEQFF
TRBV30	.	TRBJ2-5	many	TGTGCCTGGAGTCCAAGCGTTTCAGGGGAGACCCAGTACTTC	CAWSPSVSGETQYF
TRBV18	.	TRBJ2-2	few	TGTGCCAGCTCACCACCGAGTCTGAAGGGAACCGGGGAGCTGTTTTTT	CASSPPSLKGTGELFF
TRBV7-9	.	TRBJ2-3	many	TGTGCCAGCCAGGGTACAGATACGCAGTATTTT	CASQGTDTQYF
TRBV5-1	TRBD1	TRBJ1-1	few	TGCGCCAGCAGTCCCGGACAGGGTTCTGAAGCTTTCTTT	CASSPGQGSEAFF
TRBV27	.	TRBJ2-7	few	TGTGCCAGCAGTTCCCTCCCCTTACCTCAACACCCTAGCTCCTACGAGCAGTACTTC	CASSSLPLPQHPSSYEQYF
TRBV6-2/TRBV6-3	.	TRBJ2-2	few	TGTGCCAGCAGCGGAACGCACACCGGGGAGCTGTTTTTT	CASSGTHTGELFF
TRBV7-8	.	TRBJ2-7	.	TGTGCCAGCAGTCCGGTCCCCTCCTACGAGCAGTACTTC	CASSPVPSYEQYF
TRBV19	TRBD1	TRBJ2-5	many	TGTGCCAGTAGGGGGACAGTCCAAGAGACCCAGTACTTC	CASRGTVQETQYF
TRBV20-1	TRBD1	TRBJ2-7	many	TGCAGTGCTACCCGACAGGGATCTCTGGACGAGCAGTACTTC	CSATRQGSLDEQYF